The T cell receptor beta chain under discussion was sequenced for a study of T cell clusters in autoimmune cytopenias. Multiplex touch-down PCR amplified TRB using TRB-A and TRB-B pools in one tube. TCRdb reprocessed the multiplex PCR reads, with one entry per CDR3 protein and no DNA. This sample's table has 7,000 or so distinct CDR3 sequences. By frequency, this clonotype is medium-sized. TRB amplification used 250 ng of peripheral blood genomic DNA. The same specimen was also included in a second study, on T cell repertoires in aging, cancer and after chemotherapy. From that second work: Untreated cancer patients had significantly lower blood TCR diversity than age-matched healthy donors. Median generation probability rose over the chemotherapy interval in each cancer cohort, suggesting rebound thymic output.

The sequenced sample was peripheral blood. This clonotype originated in a human donor in good health.

The CDR3: CASSFGQTSYEQYF. This chain joins TRBV5-5 and TRBJ2-7. Looked up from germline, CDR1 is SGHKS and CDR2 is YYEKEE (reference sequence). CDR3 length: 14 residues. The complete variable domain, with remaining parts taken from reference TRBV5-5 and TRBJ2-7, reads DAGVTQSPTHLIKTRGQQVTLRCSPISGHKSVSWYQQVLGQGPQFIFQYYEKEERGRGNFPDRFSARQFPNYSSELNVNALLLGDSALYLCASSFGQTSYEQYFGPGTRLTVT.